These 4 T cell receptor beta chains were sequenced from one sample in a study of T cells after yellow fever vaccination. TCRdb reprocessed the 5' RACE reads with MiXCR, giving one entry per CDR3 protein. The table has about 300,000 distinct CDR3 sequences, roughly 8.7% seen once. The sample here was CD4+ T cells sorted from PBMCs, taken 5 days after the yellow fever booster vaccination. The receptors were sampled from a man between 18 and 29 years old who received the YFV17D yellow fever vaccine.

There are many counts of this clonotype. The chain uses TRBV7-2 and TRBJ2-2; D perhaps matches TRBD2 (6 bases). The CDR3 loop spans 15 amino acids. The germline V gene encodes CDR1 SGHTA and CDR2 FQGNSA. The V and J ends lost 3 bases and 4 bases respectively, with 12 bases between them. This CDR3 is CASSLGRRGTGELFF. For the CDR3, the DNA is TGTGCCAGCAGCTTGGGACGGCGGGGCACCGGGGAGCTGTTTTTT.

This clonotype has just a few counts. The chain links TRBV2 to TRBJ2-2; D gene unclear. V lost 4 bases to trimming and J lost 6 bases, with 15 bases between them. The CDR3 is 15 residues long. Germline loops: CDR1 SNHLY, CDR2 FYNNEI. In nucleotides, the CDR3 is TGTGCCAGCAGTGTGGGAAGGGCGCAATCCGGGGAGCTGTTTTTT. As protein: CASSVGRAQSGELFF.

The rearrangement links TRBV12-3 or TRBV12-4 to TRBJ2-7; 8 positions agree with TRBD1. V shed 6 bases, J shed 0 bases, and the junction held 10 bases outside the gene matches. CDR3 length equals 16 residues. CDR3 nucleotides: TGTGCCAGCAGGGCTCCGGGACAGGAGAGCTCCTACGAGCAGTACTTC. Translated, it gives CASRAPGQESSYEQYF.

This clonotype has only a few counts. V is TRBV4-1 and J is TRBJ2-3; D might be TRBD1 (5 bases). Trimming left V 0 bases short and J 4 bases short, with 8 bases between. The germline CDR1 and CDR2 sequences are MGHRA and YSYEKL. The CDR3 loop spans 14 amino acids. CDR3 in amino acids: CASSQDVQADTQYF. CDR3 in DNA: TGCGCCAGCAGCCAAGATGTACAGGCAGATACGCAGTATTTT.